The 15 T cell receptor beta chains in this list originate from one sample, sequenced in a study of OX40 agonist ivuxolimab in advanced cancers. The repertoire was sequenced with immunoSEQ multiplex PCR; TCRdb's copy has only in-frame clones and lacks some. The sample gives roughly 90,000 clones, around 88% of which show up once; approximately 1.3% is in the top ten. The starting material was CD4+ or CD8+ T cells sorted from blood, obtained in a trial of the OX40 agonist ivuxolimab. These TCRs come from an adult with an advanced solid tumor such as melanoma, head and neck, liver or kidney cancer.

The rearrangement links TRBV4-1 to TRBJ2-1; the match to TRBD2 covers 11 bases. Germline-derived CDR1 and CDR2 are MGHRA and YSYEKL. Unmatched junction bases numbered 9, after V lost 0 bases and J lost 8 bases. The length of the CDR3 is 17 residues. The DNA of the CDR3 is TGCGCCAGCAGCCAAGAGAGTAGCGGGGGGGCTATGGATGAGCAGTTCTTC. It codes for CASSQESSGGAMDEQFF.

The chain is built from TRBV11-3 and TRBJ2-7; TRBD1 matches 7 bases. The CDR3 is made up of 13 amino acids. Germline values: CDR1 SGHNT, CDR2 YENEEA. V shed 5 bases and J 6 bases; nucleotides not matched to a gene: 7. The CDR3 region is CASSPGQEGEQYF. The CDR3 DNA follows: TGTGCCAGCAGCCCCGGACAGGAAGGCGAGCAGTACTTC.

The genes are TRBV5-6 and TRBJ2-5, with TRBD1 matching over 10 bases. The end of the DNA fits TRBJ2-7 better, so the J call may be wrong. The CDR3 runs 15 residues. CDR1 and CDR2 (germline): SGHDT, YYEEEE. CDR3: CASSTGTGASYEQYF. As DNA, the CDR3 is TGTGCCAGCAGCACGGGGACAGGGGCTTCCTACGAGCAGTACTTC.

This chain uses TRBV19 with TRBJ1-3; D call uncertain. There are 13 residues in the CDR3. Trimming cost V 10 bases and J 1 base, with 11 bases left between them. The germline CDR1 and CDR2 sequences are LNHDA and SQIVND (reference sequence). The CDR3: CATPTESGNTIYF. In DNA form, the CDR3 reads TGTGCCACCCCGACCGAATCTGGAAACACCATATATTTT.

The chain recombines TRBV11-3 with TRBJ2-1; 9 nucleotides line up with TRBD1. V lost 5 bases and J lost 4; bases outside the gene matches: 6. Germline values: CDR1 SGHNT, CDR2 YENEEA. The CDR3 contains 15 residues. The CDR3 here is CASSPDRGGYNEQFF. CDR3 nucleotide sequence: TGTGCCAGCAGCCCGGACAGGGGAGGTTACAATGAGCAGTTCTTC.

The chain has TRBV6-6 and TRBJ1-4; weak D call: TRBD1 (5 bases). Trimming took off 6 bases at V and 5 bases at J, with 16 bases between the two ends. The germline CDR1 and CDR2 sequences are MNHNY and SVGAGI (reference sequence). The CDR3 spans 15 residues. The CDR3: CASSYSGTDNEKLFF. CDR3 nucleotide sequence: TGTGCCAGCAGCTATAGCGGGACCGACAATGAAAAACTGTTTTTT.

This chain links TRBV7-9 with TRBJ2-1; a weak D match, TRBD2 (5 bases). CDR3 length: 14 residues. The germline V and J ends were trimmed by 4 bases and 5 bases, with 12 bases remaining between them. Germline V gene sequence: CDR1 SEHNR, CDR2 FQNEAQ (reference sequence). Here the CDR3 DNA reads TGTGCCAGCAGCTCTAGCATGAGAGACAATGAGCAGTTCTTC. This translates into CASSSSMRDNEQFF. Full variable domain (outside the CDR3, taken from reference TRBV7-9 and TRBJ2-1): DTGVSQNPRHKITKRGQNVTFRCDPISEHNRLYWYRQTLGQGPEFLTYFQNEAQLEKSRLLSDRFSAERPKGSFSTLEIQRTEQGDSAMYLCASSSSMRDNEQFFGPGTRLTVL.

This chain uses TRBV19 with TRBJ1-1; tentatively, D is TRBD1 (5 bases). V was pared by 8 bases and J by 4 bases, with 17 bases between. CDR3 size: 14 residues. Germline V gene lookup returns CDR1 LNHDA and CDR2 SQIVND (reference sequence). The CDR3 spells CASGGMQGGTEAFF. The DNA of the CDR3 is TGTGCCAGTGGCGGTATGCAGGGTGGCACTGAAGCTTTCTTT. Full variable domain (outside the CDR3, taken from reference TRBV19 and TRBJ1-1): DGGITQSPKYLFRKEGQNVTLSCEQNLNHDAMYWYRQDPGQGLRLIYYSQIVNDFQKGDIAEGYSVSREKKESFPLTVTSAQKNPTAFYLCASGGMQGGTEAFFGQGTRLTVV.

The chain couples TRBV7-2 to TRBJ1-1, with a weak D call TRBD1 (5 bases). CDR1 is SGHTA and CDR2 is FQGNSA in the germline V gene. The CDR3 length is 15 residues. The V gene lost 7 bases and the J gene lost 1 base, with 16 bases spanning the gap. CDR3 in DNA: TGTGCCAGCACCATCCGGGGGTTTTCGAACACTGAAGCTTTCTTT. This sequence encodes CASTIRGFSNTEAFF. Combining the CDR3 with reference TRBV7-2 and TRBJ1-1 gives the whole variable domain GAGVSQSPSNKVTEKGKDVELRCDPISGHTALYWYRQSLGQGLEFLIYFQGNSAPDKSGLPSDRFSAERTGGSVSTLTIQRTQQEDSAVYLCASTIRGFSNTEAFFGQGTRLTVV.

This clone was observed a single time. The chain links TRBV28 to TRBJ2-2; 7 bases are shared with TRBD2. This CDR3 has 15 amino acids. Per germline, CDR1 MDHEN and CDR2 SYDVKM. V was clipped by 3 bases and J by 6 bases; unmatched bases: 7. CDR3 DNA: TGTGCCAGCAGTTTGGCGACTAGCTTGGCCGGGGAGCTGTTTTTT. Translation: CASSLATSLAGELFF.

The rearrangement links TRBV28 to TRBJ2-7; tentative D call: TRBD2 (6 bases). Germline V lookup: CDR1 MDHEN, CDR2 SYDVKM. This CDR3 is 14 amino acids long. The V end was cut by 4 bases, the J end by 2 bases, with 12 bases between. CDR3: CASSYTSPTYEQYF. CDR3 sequence (DNA): TGTGCCAGCAGTTATACTAGCCCCACCTACGAGCAGTACTTC.

CDR3 sequence (DNA): TGCAGCGCCTTCCGGGACAGGGATTCCTACGAGCAGTACTTC. Its protein is CSAFRDRDSYEQYF. The V call is TRBV29-1, the J call TRBJ2-7; 9 positions agree with TRBD1. CDR1 and CDR2 (germline): SQVTM, ANQGSEA. The junction had 8 bases not matched to a gene; V was cut back by 7 bases and J by 1 base. CDR3 length equals 14 residues.

V usage is TRBV19 and J usage is TRBJ2-3; D may be TRBD2 (5 bases). V lost 5 bases to trimming and J lost 1 base, with 13 bases between them. The CDR3 extends over 15 amino acids. CDR1 is LNHDA, CDR2 SQIVND, per germline (reference sequence). CDR3 DNA sequence: TGTGCCAGTAGTCCCTCCGAGGGAGGCACAGATACGCAGTATTTT. The encoded protein is CASSPSEGGTDTQYF.

This chain joins TRBV19 and TRBJ2-1, with a tentative D call TRBD1 (5 bases). Germline V gene sequence: CDR1 LNHDA, CDR2 SQIVND (reference sequence). The CDR3 has 13 residues. V was clipped by 7 bases and J by 8 bases, with 15 bases between them. The CDR3, as DNA: TGTGCCAGTAAAGATAACAGGTACGATGAGCAGTTCTTC. Encoded protein: CASKDNRYDEQFF.

The chain employs TRBV7-9 and TRBJ2-1; 10 bases are a match to TRBD2. CDR1 is SEHNR and CDR2 is FQNEAQ in the germline V gene (reference sequence). The CDR3 contains 19 residues. The ends lost 1 base at V and 3 bases at J; junction bases unmatched: 12. The CDR3 is CASSLERLAGAPGYNEQFF. CDR3 bases: TGTGCCAGCAGCTTAGAGCGTCTAGCGGGGGCCCCGGGCTACAATGAGCAGTTCTTC. Full variable domain (rest looked up from reference TRBV7-9 and TRBJ2-1): DTGVSQNPRHKITKRGQNVTFRCDPISEHNRLYWYRQTLGQGPEFLTYFQNEAQLEKSRLLSDRFSAERPKGSFSTLEIQRTEQGDSAMYLCASSLERLAGAPGYNEQFFGPGTRLTVL.